The next 32 T cell receptor beta chains were all read from a single sample in a study of Ad26.COV2.S vaccination and SARS-CoV-2 variants. Treatment denoted: approximately 18 received Ad26.COV2.S at low or high dose, single or two shots; 5 received placebo; per-sample allocation not given. Each sample was drawn 63 days after the first injection (of vaccine or placebo). Produced via immunoSEQ multiplex PCR; TCRdb's table is partial and in-frame only. The sample shows over 200,000 clones, roughly 90% of them seen only once. The source material was peripheral blood, sampled in a trial of Ad26.COV2.S vaccine versus placebo. The receptors originated from a person aged 18 to 65 who received the Ad26.COV2.S COVID-19 vaccine or a placebo.

V is TRBV29-1 and J is TRBJ1-2, with TRBD1 matching 11 bases. Unmatched junction bases numbered 3, after V lost 1 base and J lost 2 bases. Germline CDR1 SQVTM, CDR2 ANQGSEA. The CDR3 runs 15 residues. The CDR3 protein is CSVEGTGGPNYGYTF. Written as DNA, the CDR3 is TGCAGCGTTGAAGGGACAGGGGGCCCAAACTATGGCTACACCTTC.

The chain combines TRBV5-1 with TRBJ2-3; D may be TRBD2 (6 bases). Germline V gene data show CDR1 as SGHRS and CDR2 as YFSETQ. This CDR3 spans 15 amino acids. Trimming took off 0 bases at V and 2 bases at J, with 10 bases between the two ends. The CDR3 DNA sequence: TGCGCCAGCAGCTTGGCCCGGGACTCCACAGATACGCAGTATTTT. It specifies CASSLARDSTDTQYF.

J is TRBJ1-1 and V is TRBV6-6; TRBD1 is a possible D gene (6 bases). From germline, CDR1 is MNHNY and CDR2 SVGAGI (reference sequence). V lost 4 bases, J lost 0 bases, and 9 bases lay in between. This CDR3 contains 14 residues. CDR3 nucleotide sequence: TGTGCCAGCAGTTTTGGACAGATGAACACTGAAGCTTTCTTT. Translating it yields CASSFGQMNTEAFF.

J is TRBJ1-1 and V is TRBV20-1; 8 bases are a match to TRBD1. The V gene's germline CDR1 is DFQATT and CDR2 SNEGSKA (reference sequence). The CDR3 is 15 residues long. J was trimmed by 1 base and V by 3 bases; bases with no gene match: 7. CDR3 in amino acids: CSASWHRGGNTEAFF. The CDR3 DNA reads TGCAGTGCTAGTTGGCACAGGGGGGGGAACACTGAAGCTTTCTTT.

The rearrangement joins TRBV15 to TRBJ1-2; D is uncertain. Germline V gene sequence: CDR1 LNHNV, CDR2 YYDKDF (reference sequence). Trimming shortened V by 3 bases and J by 6 bases, and 20 bases separated the two germline ends. The CDR3 covers 16 residues. CDR3 region: CATSSGLASIRDGYTF. The CDR3 DNA reads TGTGCCACCAGCAGCGGTTTGGCGTCCATTAGGGATGGCTACACCTTC.

This clone has just one count. The chain combines TRBV11-3 with TRBJ2-1; D unclear. CDR1 is SGHNT, CDR2 YENEEA, per germline. V was clipped by 4 bases and J by 6 bases, with 7 bases between them. The CDR3 consists of 12 residues. This CDR3 reads CASSSGRNEQFF. In DNA form, the CDR3 reads TGTGCCAGCAGCTCTGGACGCAATGAGCAGTTCTTC. Variable domain in full (rest from reference TRBV11-3 and TRBJ2-1): EAGVVQSPRYKIIEKKQPVAFWCNPISGHNTLYWYLQNLGQGPELLIRYENEEAVDDSQLPKDRFSAERLKGVDSTLKIQPAELGDSAVYLCASSSGRNEQFFGPGTRLTVL.

The chain has TRBV6-5 and TRBJ1-3; D is unclear. The germline gives CDR1 MNHEY, CDR2 SVGAGI. Trimming pared 4 bases from V and 0 bases from J, leaving 10 bases between. The CDR3 runs to 15 residues. CDR3 amino acids: CASSSRAFSGNTIYF. CDR3 in DNA: TGTGCCAGCAGTTCCCGAGCCTTCTCTGGAAACACCATATATTTT.

The chain carries TRBV7-3 and TRBJ2-7, with a tentative D call TRBD1 (5 bases). Trimming pared 5 bases from V and 1 base from J, leaving 9 bases between. The CDR3 contains 13 residues. Germline V gives CDR1 SGHTA, CDR2 FQGTGA. The CDR3 DNA sequence: TGTGCCAGCAGCCAGACAGTATCCTACGAGCAGTACTTC. Translating gives CASSQTVSYEQYF. The whole variable domain, remainder taken from reference TRBV7-3 and TRBJ2-7, is GAGVSQTPSNKVTEKGKYVELRCDPISGHTALYWYRQSLGQGPEFLIYFQGTGAADDSGLPNDRFFAVRPEGSVSTLKIQRTERGDSAVYLCASSQTVSYEQYFGPGTRLTVT.

The V gene is TRBV7-6, the J gene TRBJ1-1, with 10 bases fitting TRBD1. The CDR3 has 13 residues. Germline V CDR1 and CDR2: SGHVS, FNYEAQ. V lost 4 bases to trimming and J lost 7 bases; unmatched junction nucleotides: 3. CDR3 DNA sequence: TGTGCCAGCAGCTGGGGACAGGGGAATGAAGCTTTCTTT. Translation: CASSWGQGNEAFF.

The V call is TRBV3-1 (or the pseudogene TRBV3-2), the J call TRBJ1-1; no reliable D call. Trimming shortened V by 0 bases and J by 4 bases, and 12 bases separated the two germline ends. Germline CDR1 LGHDT, CDR2 YNNKEL (reference sequence). The CDR3 extends over 15 amino acids. The CDR3 DNA sequence: TGTGCCAGCAGCCAAGAACGTCGGCGAGGCACTGAAGCTTTCTTT. Its protein is CASSQERRRGTEAFF.

The chain employs TRBV2 and TRBJ2-4; 11 positions match TRBD2. Germline loops: CDR1 SNHLY, CDR2 FYNNEI. CDR3 size: 18 residues. Trimming cost V 5 bases and J 0 bases; bases outside gene matches: 9. The CDR3 bases are TGTGCCAGCAGTATCACTAGCGGGGGCCCAATAGCCAAAAACATTCAGTACTTC. Encoded protein: CASSITSGGPIAKNIQYF.

The V call is TRBV5-1, the J call TRBJ1-4, with TRBD1 matching 8 bases. The length of the CDR3 is 15 residues. Looked up from germline, CDR1 is SGHRS and CDR2 is YFSETQ. With 4 bases clipped from V and 6 bases from J, the junction kept 8 bases outside the gene matches. The CDR3 protein is CASSPVWGQDEKLFF. Here the CDR3 DNA reads TGCGCCAGCAGCCCGGTCTGGGGACAGGATGAAAAACTGTTTTTT.

The chain carries TRBV3-1 (or the pseudogene TRBV3-2) and TRBJ1-4; the D gene is possibly TRBD1 (6 bases). The CDR3 length is 17 residues. From germline, CDR1 is LGHDT and CDR2 YNNKEL (reference sequence). V was shortened by 0 bases and J by 3 bases, with 14 bases between the two germline ends. CDR3 sequence reads: CASSQDGRGGSNEKLFF. DNA for the CDR3: TGTGCCAGCAGCCAAGATGGCAGGGGAGGTTCTAATGAAAAACTGTTTTTT.

The chain employs TRBV6-5 and TRBJ2-5, with 7 bases lining up with TRBD2. Unmatched junction bases numbered 5, after V lost 6 bases and J lost 1 base. Germline V gene data show CDR1 as MNHEY and CDR2 as SVGAGI. The CDR3 spans 14 residues. CDR3 DNA: TGTGCCAGCAGACTTCTAGCGGCCCAAGAGACCCAGTACTTC. It is translated as CASRLLAAQETQYF.

This chain joins TRBV4-3 and TRBJ1-4, with 11 bases lining up with TRBD1. The CDR3 is 18 residues long. J lost 8 bases, V lost 0 bases, and 11 bases had no gene match. Germline V lookup: CDR1 LGHNA, CDR2 YSLEER. The CDR3, as DNA: TGCGCCAGCAGCCAAGATGAGAGGACAGGGGGCAGGGTGGAAAAACTGTTTTTT. Translated, it gives CASSQDERTGGRVEKLFF.

V is TRBV7-9 and J is TRBJ1-2; D remains ambiguous. The CDR3 totals 15 residues. V was pared by 5 bases and J by 2 bases, with 15 bases between. Per the germline V gene, CDR1 is SEHNR and CDR2 is FQNEAQ (reference sequence). The CDR3 region is CASSPHRPENYGYTF. For the CDR3, the DNA is TGTGCCAGCAGCCCCCACCGCCCAGAAAACTATGGCTACACCTTC.

The chain has TRBV24-1 and TRBJ2-3, with 9 positions matching TRBD2. Trimming removed 3 bases from V and 6 bases from J; junction bases left unmatched: 6. This CDR3 has 15 amino acids. From germline, CDR1 is KGHDR and CDR2 SFDVKD. For the CDR3, the DNA is TGTGCCACCAGTGATGTGGGACTAGCAGTGGATACGCAGTATTTT. This gives the protein CATSDVGLAVDTQYF.

The chain has TRBV30 and TRBJ1-5, with D perhaps TRBD1 (5 bases). Trimming removed 2 bases from V and 5 bases from J, with 16 bases in between. Germline CDR1 is GTSNPN and CDR2 is SVGIG (reference sequence). The CDR3 sequence is 15 residues long. The CDR3 DNA reads as TGTGCCTGGAGTTCCGGGACGAACGCCGATCAGCCCCAGCATTTT. As protein: CAWSSGTNADQPQHF. Full variable domain (missing parts from reference TRBV30 and TRBJ1-5): SQTIHQWPATLVQPVGSPLSLECTVEGTSNPNLYWYRQAAGRGLQLLFYSVGIGQISSEVPQNLSASRPQDRQFILSSKKLLLSDSGFYLCAWSSGTNADQPQHFGDGTRLSIL.

The J gene is TRBJ1-2, the V gene TRBV25-1; a weak D match, TRBD1 (5 bases). Germline assignment: CDR1 MGHDK and CDR2 SYGVNS. Trimming removed 4 bases from V and 2 bases from J, with 14 bases in between. The CDR3 is 15 residues long. CDR3 loop: CASSVRDGQNYGYTF. In nucleotides, the CDR3 is TGTGCCAGCAGTGTCCGGGACGGCCAAAACTATGGCTACACCTTC.

The V and J genes are TRBV7-2 and TRBJ2-5, with a tentative D call TRBD2 (6 bases). The germline CDR1 and CDR2 sequences are SGHTA and FQGNSA. There are 15 residues in the CDR3. V lost 5 bases and J lost 2, with 15 bases in between. This CDR3 is CASSLVSGLQETQYF. The CDR3 nucleotides read TGTGCCAGCAGCCTAGTAAGCGGACTACAAGAGACCCAGTACTTC. Combining the CDR3 with reference TRBV7-2 and TRBJ2-5 gives the whole variable domain GAGVSQSPSNKVTEKGKDVELRCDPISGHTALYWYRQSLGQGLEFLIYFQGNSAPDKSGLPSDRFSAERTGGSVSTLTIQRTQQEDSAVYLCASSLVSGLQETQYFGPGTRLLVL.

The V gene is TRBV6-2 or TRBV6-3, the J gene TRBJ2-7, with TRBD2 matching over 9 bases. V lost 0 bases and J lost 10; bases outside the gene matches: 10. The germline gives CDR1 MNHEY, CDR2 SVGEGT. CDR3 length equals 15 residues. The CDR3 here is CASSYSRTSASAQYF. DNA of the CDR3: TGTGCCAGCAGTTACTCGAGGACTAGCGCTTCGGCCCAGTACTTC.

The chain has TRBV4-2 and TRBJ1-5; D unresolved. Germline assignment: CDR1 LGHNA and CDR2 YNFKEQ. The CDR3 is 16 amino acids. The V end lost 0 bases, the J end lost 2 bases, and 11 bases lay between the germline ends. This chain's CDR3 is CASSQELSLGNQPQHF. In nucleotides, the CDR3 is TGTGCCAGCAGCCAAGAGCTCAGTCTGGGCAATCAGCCCCAGCATTTT.

The chain employs TRBV18 and TRBJ1-6; TRBD1 is a possible D gene (6 bases). CDR1 and CDR2 from the germline V gene are KGHSH and LQKENI. The CDR3 spans 16 residues. The ends were cut back, 1 base at V and 10 bases at J, with 17 bases in the middle. The CDR3 bases are TGTGCCAGCTCACCACGGTTCACAGGGAAGGACTCACCCCTCCACTTT. Protein: CASSPRFTGKDSPLHF.

CDR3 coding DNA: TGCAGCGTCCGACGCACAGGGGATCAAGAGACCCAGTACTTC. It specifies CSVRRTGDQETQYF. The V and J genes are TRBV29-1 and TRBJ2-5, with 7 positions matching TRBD1. The CDR3 length is 14 residues. The V gene end was trimmed by 6 bases and the J gene end by 2 bases; junction bases not matched to a gene: 9. Germline CDR1 and CDR2: SQVTM and ANQGSEA.

The rearrangement joins TRBV23-1 to TRBJ1-2; 8 positions agree with TRBD1. TRBV23-1 is flagged as an ORF with uncertain function. J lost 2 bases, V lost 3 bases, and 5 bases had no gene match. The CDR3 consists of 15 residues. CDR3 in amino acids: CASSHSTGVNYGYTF. Here the CDR3 DNA reads TGCGCCAGCAGTCATTCGACAGGGGTAAACTATGGCTACACCTTC.

The genes are TRBV14 and TRBJ1-5; 9 positions match TRBD1. J gave up 2 bases and V 4 bases, and 0 bases lay outside the gene matches. Germline CDR1 reads SGHDN; CDR2 reads FVKESK. The CDR3 sequence is 14 residues long. The CDR3 is CASSRTGGNQPQHF. Written as DNA, the CDR3 is TGTGCCAGCAGCCGGACAGGGGGCAATCAGCCCCAGCATTTT.

The V gene is TRBV28, the J gene TRBJ1-4, with D possibly matching TRBD1 (5 bases). V was trimmed by 5 bases and J by 8 bases, leaving 15 bases between them. The CDR3 loop spans 14 amino acids. Per germline, CDR1 MDHEN and CDR2 SYDVKM. CDR3 loop: CASSRGSIGEKLFF. In DNA, the CDR3 is TGTGCCAGCAGTCGGGGGTCCATAGGGGAAAAACTGTTTTTT.

The chain couples TRBV6-6 to TRBJ2-6; D not resolved. Per germline, CDR1 MNHNY and CDR2 SVGAGI (reference sequence). V shed 5 bases and J shed 3 bases, with 17 bases lying between them. The length of the CDR3 is 17 residues. The CDR3 DNA reads TGTGCCAGCAGTCCCGCCGGCCTCGGGCGTGGGGCCAACGTCCTGACTTTC. This translates into CASSPAGLGRGANVLTF.

The V gene is TRBV7-2, the J gene TRBJ2-7, with D perhaps matching TRBD2 (6 bases). The CDR3 sequence is 16 residues long. V was clipped by 1 base and J by 0 bases, with 13 bases between them. The germline V gene encodes CDR1 SGHTA and CDR2 FQGNSA. For the CDR3, the DNA is TGTGCCAGCAGCTTAGTGACGTCGGGAGACTCCTACGAGCAGTACTTC. The encoded protein is CASSLVTSGDSYEQYF.

V is TRBV10-3 and J is TRBJ1-1; D gene uncertain. Trimming shortened V by 8 bases and J by 4 bases, and 17 bases separated the two germline ends. This CDR3 contains 14 residues. CDR1 and CDR2 (germline): ENHRY, SYGVKD. The CDR3, as DNA: TGTGCCATCCGTTCGGGGTTTGAGGGCACTGAAGCTTTCTTT. This codes for CAIRSGFEGTEAFF.

The V gene is TRBV6-5, the J gene TRBJ1-6; D not certain. With 6 bases removed from V and 7 bases from J, the gap between germline ends came to 16 bases. This CDR3 contains 15 residues. Germline V gives CDR1 MNHEY, CDR2 SVGAGI. CDR3 nucleotides: TGTGCCAGCAGAACGAGCGCAGGAGTGAATTCACCCCTCCACTTT. Translated: CASRTSAGVNSPLHF.

This chain links TRBV27 with TRBJ2-7, with 9 positions matching TRBD2. Germline-derived CDR1 and CDR2 are MNHEY and SMNVEV (reference sequence). The CDR3 covers 15 residues. The V gene end was trimmed by 5 bases and the J gene end by 4 bases; junction bases not matched to a gene: 9. CDR3 nucleotides: TGTGCCAGCAGTGCGGCCGGGACTAGCAGGTACGAGCAGTACTTC. It codes for CASSAAGTSRYEQYF.